This record looks at one TCR beta chain sequence and its context. Its antigen remains unknown. Tagging with unique molecular identifiers was a feature of the TCR beta cDNA libraries. TCRdb reanalysed the PCR reads using MiXCR and keeps one entry per CDR3 protein. The data contain roughly 410,000 distinct CDR3 sequences, about a third of them seen just once; the ten biggest clones take up roughly 13%. The entry originates in a study of post-analysis software for immune sequencing data. Study-level background: Disease trajectories encompassed relapsing-remitting, secondary progressive and progressive-relapsing multiple sclerosis. Whole-study results and caveats: The F measure placed samples prepared in the same batch into strongly shared clusters. Among roughly five TRBV segments more frequent in patients than controls were TRBV5-6, TRBV5-1 and TRBV20-1. Significantly lower normalized Chao1 diversity was seen in multiple sclerosis patients than in controls.

CDR1 is LGHNT, CDR2 FRNRAP, per germline. The CDR3 is 14 amino acids. V lost 7 bases, J lost 5 bases, and 17 bases lay in between. The receptor's source is a girl aged 5-17 years with multiple sclerosis. Sequenced input: blood. This chain uses TRBV12-5 with TRBJ2-5; D is perhaps TRBD1 or TRBD2 (6 bases each). The CDR3 reads CASAPPGAPETQYF. The DNA of the CDR3 is TGTGCTAGTGCCCCACCGGGGGCTCCGGAGACCCAGTACTTC.